This T cell receptor (beta chain) was profiled in a study of blood T cells in healthy people across ages. Study findings and constraints: When set beside aged donors, long-lived donors presented more naive CD4+ cells and higher diversity.

The V gene end was trimmed by 8 bases and the J gene end by 6 bases; junction bases not matched to a gene: 10. CDR3 size: 15 residues. Per germline, CDR1 KGHDR and CDR2 SFDVKD. For the second PCR, which ran for about 6 to 11 cycles, a sample-barcoded 5' primer and a J-beta primer mix were used. TCRdb called the 5' RACE reads again in MiXCR, with one record for every CDR3 protein. This table holds about 970,000 distinct CDR3 sequences, approximately 50% found once. A remark on this clonotype: Antigen specificity is unknown.

This chain joins TRBV24-1 and TRBJ2-1, with TRBD2 identical over 9 bases. The clonotype originates from a woman aged 55-69 years in good health. The sample consisted of blood. The CDR3: CATTAGGARSNEQFF. In nucleotides, the CDR3 is TGTGCCACCACTGCGGGGGGGGCAAGATCCAATGAGCAGTTCTTC.